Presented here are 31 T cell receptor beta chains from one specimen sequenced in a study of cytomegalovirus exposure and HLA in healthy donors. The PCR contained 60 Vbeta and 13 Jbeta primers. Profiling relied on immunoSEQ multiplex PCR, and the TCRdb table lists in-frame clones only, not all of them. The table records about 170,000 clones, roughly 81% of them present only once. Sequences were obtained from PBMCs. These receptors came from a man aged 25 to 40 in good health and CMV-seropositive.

CDR3 residues: CASTGRGTQYF. Written as DNA, the CDR3 is TGTGCCAGCACTGGTAGAGGTACGCAGTATTTT. The V and J genes are TRBV2 and TRBJ2-3; D is unresolved. Germline CDR1 and CDR2: SNHLY and FYNNEI. This CDR3 is 11 amino acids long. V gave up 7 bases and J gave up 8 bases, with 10 bases separating them.

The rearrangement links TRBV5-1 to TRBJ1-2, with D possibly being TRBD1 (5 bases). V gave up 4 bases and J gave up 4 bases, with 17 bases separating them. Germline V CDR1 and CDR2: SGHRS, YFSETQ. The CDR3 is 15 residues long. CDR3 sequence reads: CASSPLGASGYGYTF. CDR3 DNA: TGCGCCAGCAGCCCGCTAGGGGCGTCAGGCTATGGCTACACCTTC. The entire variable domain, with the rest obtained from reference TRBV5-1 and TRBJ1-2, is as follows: KAGVTQTPRYLIKTRGQQVTLSCSPISGHRSVSWYQQTPGQGLQFLFEYFSETQRNKGNFPGRFSGRQFSNSRSEMNVSTLELGDSALYLCASSPLGASGYGYTFGSGTRLTVV.

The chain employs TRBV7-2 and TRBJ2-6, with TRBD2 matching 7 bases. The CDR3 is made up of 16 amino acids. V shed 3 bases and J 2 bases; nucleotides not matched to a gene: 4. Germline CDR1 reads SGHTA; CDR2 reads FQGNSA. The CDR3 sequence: CASSFVGGAGANVLTF. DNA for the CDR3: TGTGCCAGCAGCTTTGTGGGGGGGGCTGGGGCCAACGTCCTGACTTTC.

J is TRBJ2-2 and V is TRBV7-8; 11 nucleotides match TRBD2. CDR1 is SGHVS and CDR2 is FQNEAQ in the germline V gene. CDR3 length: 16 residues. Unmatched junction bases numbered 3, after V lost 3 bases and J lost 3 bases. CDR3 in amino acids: CASSLVAGGYTGELFF. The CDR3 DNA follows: TGTGCCAGCAGCTTGGTAGCGGGAGGGTACACCGGGGAGCTGTTTTTT.

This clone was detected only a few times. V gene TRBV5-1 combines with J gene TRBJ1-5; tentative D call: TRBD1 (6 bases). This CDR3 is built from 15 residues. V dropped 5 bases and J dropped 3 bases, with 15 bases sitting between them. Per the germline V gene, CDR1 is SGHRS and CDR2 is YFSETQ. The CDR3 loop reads CASSRTDPLNQPQHF. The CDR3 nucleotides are TGCGCCAGCAGTCGGACAGACCCTCTCAATCAGCCCCAGCATTTT.

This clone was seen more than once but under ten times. The CDR3 is CASSIVWNTEAFF. The CDR3 DNA follows: TGTGCCAGTAGTATAGTATGGAACACTGAAGCTTTCTTT. This chain links TRBV19 with TRBJ1-1; D unclear. Germline V gene sequence: CDR1 LNHDA, CDR2 SQIVND (reference sequence). The length of the CDR3 is 13 residues. V was shortened by 1 base and J by 1 base, with 4 bases between the two germline ends.

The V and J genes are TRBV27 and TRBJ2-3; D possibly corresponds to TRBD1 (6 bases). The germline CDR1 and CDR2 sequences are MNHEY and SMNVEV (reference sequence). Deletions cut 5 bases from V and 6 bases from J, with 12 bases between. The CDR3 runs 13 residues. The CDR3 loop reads CASSPRGGDTQYF. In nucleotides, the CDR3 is TGTGCCAGCAGTCCCAGGGGTGGGGATACGCAGTATTTT.

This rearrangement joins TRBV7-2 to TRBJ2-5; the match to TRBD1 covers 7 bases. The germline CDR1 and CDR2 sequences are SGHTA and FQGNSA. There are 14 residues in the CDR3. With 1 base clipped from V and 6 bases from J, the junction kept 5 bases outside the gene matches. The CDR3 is CASSLERQGQTQYF. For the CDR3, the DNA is TGTGCCAGCAGCTTAGAGAGACAGGGCCAGACCCAGTACTTC.

The CDR3 coding sequence is TGTGCCAGCAGCGCTCCGGGAGGCAGTCCAGCCCAGTACTTC. This translates into CASSAPGGSPAQYF. V usage is TRBV9 and J usage is TRBJ2-5; 7 bases align to TRBD2. Per germline, CDR1 SGDLS and CDR2 YYNGEE. The junction had 11 bases not matched to a gene; V was cut back by 3 bases and J by 9 bases. The CDR3 spans 14 residues.

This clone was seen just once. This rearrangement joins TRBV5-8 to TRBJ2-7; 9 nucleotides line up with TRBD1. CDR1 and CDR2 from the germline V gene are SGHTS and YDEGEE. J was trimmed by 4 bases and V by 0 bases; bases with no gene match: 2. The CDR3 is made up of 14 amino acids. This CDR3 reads CASSLGTGVYEQYV. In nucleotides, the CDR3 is TGTGCCAGCAGCTTGGGGACAGGGGTGTACGAGCAGTACGTC.

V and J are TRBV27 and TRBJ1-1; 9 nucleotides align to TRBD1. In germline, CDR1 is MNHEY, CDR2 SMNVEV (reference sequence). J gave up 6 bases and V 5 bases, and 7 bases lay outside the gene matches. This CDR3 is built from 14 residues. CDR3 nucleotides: TGTGCCAGCAGTCTAGGGACAGGGATTGCTGAAGCTTTCTTT. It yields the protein CASSLGTGIAEAFF.

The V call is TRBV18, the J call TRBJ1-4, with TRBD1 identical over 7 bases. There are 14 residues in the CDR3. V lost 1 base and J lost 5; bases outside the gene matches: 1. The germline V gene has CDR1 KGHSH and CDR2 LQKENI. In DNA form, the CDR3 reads TGTGCCAGCTCACCACTACAGGGGAATGAAAAACTGTTTTTT. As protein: CASSPLQGNEKLFF. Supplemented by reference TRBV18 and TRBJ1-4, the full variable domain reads NAGVMQNPRHLVRRRGQEARLRCSPMKGHSHVYWYRQLPEEGLKFMVYLQKENIIDESGMPKERFSAEFPKEGPSILRIQQVVRGDSAAYFCASSPLQGNEKLFFGSGTQLSVL.

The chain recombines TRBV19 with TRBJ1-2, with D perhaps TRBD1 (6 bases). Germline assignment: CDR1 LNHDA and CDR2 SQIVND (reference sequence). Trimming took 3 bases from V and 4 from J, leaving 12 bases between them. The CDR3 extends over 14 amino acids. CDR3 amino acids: CASSMGGLLYGYTF. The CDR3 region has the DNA TGTGCCAGTAGTATGGGGGGGCTCCTCTATGGCTACACCTTC.

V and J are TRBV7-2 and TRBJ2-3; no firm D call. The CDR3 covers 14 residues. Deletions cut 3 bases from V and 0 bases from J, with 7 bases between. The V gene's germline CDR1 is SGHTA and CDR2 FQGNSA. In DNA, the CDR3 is TGTGCCAGCAGCTTCGAGCCTAGCACAGATACGCAGTATTTT. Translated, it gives CASSFEPSTDTQYF.

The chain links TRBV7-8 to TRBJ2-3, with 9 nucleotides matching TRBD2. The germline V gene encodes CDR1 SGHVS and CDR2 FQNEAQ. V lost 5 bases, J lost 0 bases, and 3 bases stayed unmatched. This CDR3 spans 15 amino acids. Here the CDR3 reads CASSPLAGSTDTQYF. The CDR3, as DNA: TGTGCCAGCAGCCCCCTAGCGGGAAGCACAGATACGCAGTATTTT.

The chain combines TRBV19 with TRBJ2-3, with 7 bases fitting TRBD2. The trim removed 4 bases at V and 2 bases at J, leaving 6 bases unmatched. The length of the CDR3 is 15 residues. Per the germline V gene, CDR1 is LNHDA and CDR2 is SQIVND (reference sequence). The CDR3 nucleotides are TGTGCCAGTAGTAGGAGACTAGCCTTCACAGATACGCAGTATTTT. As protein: CASSRRLAFTDTQYF.

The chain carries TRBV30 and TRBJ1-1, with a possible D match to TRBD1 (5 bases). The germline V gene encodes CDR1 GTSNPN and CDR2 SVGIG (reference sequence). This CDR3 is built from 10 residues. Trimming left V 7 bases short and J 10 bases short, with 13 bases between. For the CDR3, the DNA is TGTGCCTTGGAAAAGGGGCCAGCTTTCTTT. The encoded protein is CALEKGPAFF.

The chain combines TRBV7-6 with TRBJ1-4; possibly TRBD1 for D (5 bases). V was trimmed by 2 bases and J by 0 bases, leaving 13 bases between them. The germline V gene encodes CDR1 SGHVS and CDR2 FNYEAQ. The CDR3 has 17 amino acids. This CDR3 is CASSLYRGTPTNEKLFF. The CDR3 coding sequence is TGTGCCAGCAGCTTATATCGGGGGACCCCAACTAATGAAAAACTGTTTTTT.

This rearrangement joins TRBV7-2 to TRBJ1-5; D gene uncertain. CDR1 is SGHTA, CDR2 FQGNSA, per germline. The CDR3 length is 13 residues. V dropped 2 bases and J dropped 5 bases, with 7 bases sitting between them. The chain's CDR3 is CASSLIVDQPQHF. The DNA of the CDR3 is TGTGCCAGCAGCTTAATTGTAGATCAGCCCCAGCATTTT.

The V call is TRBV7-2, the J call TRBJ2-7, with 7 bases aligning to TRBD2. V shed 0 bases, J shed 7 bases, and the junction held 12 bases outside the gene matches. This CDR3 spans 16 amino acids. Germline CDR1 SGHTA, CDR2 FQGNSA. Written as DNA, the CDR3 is TGTGCCAGCAGCTTAGCGACCTATGGGAGGGCCGGTGAGCAGTACTTC. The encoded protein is CASSLATYGRAGEQYF.

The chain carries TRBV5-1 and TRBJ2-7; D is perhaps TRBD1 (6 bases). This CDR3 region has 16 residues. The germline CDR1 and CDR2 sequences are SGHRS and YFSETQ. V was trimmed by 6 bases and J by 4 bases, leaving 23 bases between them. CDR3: CASTSRPGTPKYEQYF. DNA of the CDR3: TGCGCCAGCACTTCTAGACCCGGGACACCTAAATACGAGCAGTACTTC.

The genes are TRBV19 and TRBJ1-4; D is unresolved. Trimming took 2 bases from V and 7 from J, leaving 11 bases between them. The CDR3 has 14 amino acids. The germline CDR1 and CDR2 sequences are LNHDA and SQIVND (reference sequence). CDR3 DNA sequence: TGTGCCAGTAGTATAAAACCCAGACTTGAAAAACTGTTTTTT. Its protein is CASSIKPRLEKLFF.

As DNA, the CDR3 is TGTGCCAGCAGCTCGCCGACTAGCGGTACGACCGGGGAGCTGTTTTTT. It translates to CASSSPTSGTTGELFF. J is TRBJ2-2 and V is TRBV5-4, with 9 bases that match TRBD2. The CDR3 covers 16 residues. Germline V lookup: CDR1 SGHNT, CDR2 YYREEE (reference sequence). The V gene end was trimmed by 3 bases and the J gene end by 5 bases; junction bases not matched to a gene: 8.

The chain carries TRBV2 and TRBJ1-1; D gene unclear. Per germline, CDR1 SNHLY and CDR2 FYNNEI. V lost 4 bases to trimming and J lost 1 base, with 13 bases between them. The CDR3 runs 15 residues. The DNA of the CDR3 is TGTGCCAGCAGTGCCCTGGCAGGCTCGAACACTGAAGCTTTCTTT. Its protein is CASSALAGSNTEAFF.

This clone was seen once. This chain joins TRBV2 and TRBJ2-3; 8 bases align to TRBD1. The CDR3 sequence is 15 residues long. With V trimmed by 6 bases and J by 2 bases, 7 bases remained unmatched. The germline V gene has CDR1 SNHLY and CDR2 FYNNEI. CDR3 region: CASRTQGVNTDTQYF. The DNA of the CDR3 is TGTGCCAGCAGAACACAGGGGGTAAACACAGATACGCAGTATTTT. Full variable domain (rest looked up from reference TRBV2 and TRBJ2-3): EPEVTQTPSHQVTQMGQEVILRCVPISNHLYFYWYRQILGQKVEFLVSFYNNEISEKSEIFDDQFSVERPDGSNFTLKIRSTKLEDSAMYFCASRTQGVNTDTQYFGPGTRLTVL.

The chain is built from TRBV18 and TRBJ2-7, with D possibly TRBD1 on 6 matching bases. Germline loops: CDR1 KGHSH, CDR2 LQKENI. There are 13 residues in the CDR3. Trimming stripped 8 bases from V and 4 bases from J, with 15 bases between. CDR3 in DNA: TGTGCCAGCGGAGCCGGGACAAATTACGAGCAGTACTTC. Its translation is CASGAGTNYEQYF.

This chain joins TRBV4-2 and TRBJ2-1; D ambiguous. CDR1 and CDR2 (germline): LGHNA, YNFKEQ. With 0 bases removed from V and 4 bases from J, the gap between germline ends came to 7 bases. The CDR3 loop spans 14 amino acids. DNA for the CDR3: TGTGCCAGCAGCCAAGAAACTTCTTACAATGAGCAGTTCTTC. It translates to CASSQETSYNEQFF.

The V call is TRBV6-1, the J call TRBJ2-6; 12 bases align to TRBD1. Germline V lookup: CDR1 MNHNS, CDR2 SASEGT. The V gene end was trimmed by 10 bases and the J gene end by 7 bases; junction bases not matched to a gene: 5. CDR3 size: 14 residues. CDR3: CATWDRGLANVLTF. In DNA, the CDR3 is TGTGCCACCTGGGACAGGGGGCTCGCCAACGTCCTGACTTTC.

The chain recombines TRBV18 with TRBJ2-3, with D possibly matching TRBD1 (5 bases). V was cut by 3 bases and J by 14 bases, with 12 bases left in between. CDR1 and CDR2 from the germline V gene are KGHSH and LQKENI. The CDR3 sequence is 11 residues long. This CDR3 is CASSPAKDTYF. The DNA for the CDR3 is TGTGCCAGCTCACCCGCCAAGGACACGTATTTT.

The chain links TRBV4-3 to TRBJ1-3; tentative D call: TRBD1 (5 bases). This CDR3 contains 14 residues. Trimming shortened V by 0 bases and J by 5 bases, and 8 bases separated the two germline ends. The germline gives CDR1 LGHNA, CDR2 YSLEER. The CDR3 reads CASSQDRARNTIYF. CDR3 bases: TGCGCCAGCAGCCAAGACAGGGCTAGAAACACCATATATTTT.

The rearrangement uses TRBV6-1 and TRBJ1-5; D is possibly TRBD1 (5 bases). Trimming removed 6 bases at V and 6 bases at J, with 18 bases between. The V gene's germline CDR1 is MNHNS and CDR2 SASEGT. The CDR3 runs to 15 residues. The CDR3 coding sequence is TGTGCCAGCAGCGGCGGTGGCCCAGGGTCTCAGCCCCAGCATTTT. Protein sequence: CASSGGGPGSQPQHF.